The 12 T cell receptor beta chains below all came from one sample that was sequenced in a study of molecular identifiers for immune sequencing clone quantification. TCRdb re-analysed the PCR reads in MiXCR, keeping a single row per CDR3 protein. The sample contains over 600,000 distinct CDR3 sequences, about 20% of which appear only once. The sample taken for sequencing was naive CD8+ T cells from blood, with Jurkat cell RNA spiked in. Subset: FACS-sorted CD8+CD4-CCR7+CD45RA+ naive T cells. The receptors derive from a human donor in good health. Some libraries in this study had Jurkat cell RNA spiked in.

This clonotype showed up many times. This rearrangement joins TRBV4-3 to TRBJ2-7; TRBD2 is a possible D gene (5 bases). This CDR3 region has 15 residues. The V gene lost 4 bases and the J gene lost 1 base, with 14 bases spanning the gap. The germline gives CDR1 LGHNA, CDR2 YSLEER. As DNA, the CDR3 is TGCGCCAGCAGCCCGTCGAAAAGCGGATCCTACGAGCAGTACTTC. Translation: CASSPSKSGSYEQYF.

This clonotype was counted many times. The genes are TRBV7-8 and TRBJ2-3, with 9 bases aligning to TRBD2. The trim removed 1 base at V and 2 bases at J, leaving 10 bases unmatched. The CDR3 contains 18 residues. Germline-derived CDR1 and CDR2 are SGHVS and FQNEAQ. CDR3 sequence reads: CASSLVFAAGGFTDTQYF. The CDR3, as DNA: TGTGCCAGCAGCTTAGTTTTTGCAGCGGGGGGTTTCACAGATACGCAGTATTTT.

With respect to this clonotype: The conserved final phenylalanine or tryptophan is absent from the CDR3, which likely points to a read error. The rearrangement links TRBV2 to TRBJ1-1; D call uncertain. CDR3 length: 11 amino acids. Germline V gene sequence: CDR1 SNHLY, CDR2 FYNNEI. The V end lost 4 bases, the J end lost 5 bases, and 5 bases lay between the germline ends. The CDR3: CASSVGTEAFL. CDR3 DNA: TGTGCCAGCAGTGTAGGAACTGAAGCTTTCCTT.

The sample holds many counts of this clonotype. The chain employs TRBV27 and TRBJ1-5; no clear D. This CDR3 is 13 amino acids long. Germline CDR1 is MNHEY and CDR2 is SMNVEV (reference sequence). V was shortened by 5 bases and J by 3 bases, with 8 bases between the two germline ends. CDR3 bases: TGTGCCAGCAGTGACGGTATCAATCAGCCCCAGCATTTT. It yields the protein CASSDGINQPQHF.

This clonotype was counted ten times or more. The V and J genes are TRBV7-9 and TRBJ2-2; D is possibly TRBD1 (6 bases). V was trimmed by 3 bases and J by 2 bases, leaving 10 bases between them. The length of the CDR3 is 15 residues. The germline V gene has CDR1 SEHNR and CDR2 FQNEAQ (reference sequence). This chain's CDR3 is CASSLLQGNTGELFF. The CDR3 DNA is TGTGCCAGCAGCTTGCTACAGGGTAACACCGGGGAGCTGTTTTTT.

This clonotype was seen a handful of times. The chain links TRBV5-5 to TRBJ1-3; TRBD1 agrees at 9 bases. V trimming: 4 bases; J trimming: 6 bases; junction bases outside the gene matches: 11. Germline CDR1 reads SGHKS; CDR2 reads YYEKEE (reference sequence). This CDR3 is built from 16 residues. CDR3 in DNA: TGTGCCAGCAGCCAGCCGGGACAGGGTAATCTAAACACCATATATTTT. It codes for CASSQPGQGNLNTIYF.

Notes on this clonotype: A much larger clone is a single base away; this may be a read error. The CDR3 ends on some other residue instead of the conserved phenylalanine or tryptophan, so this is likely a read error. This rearrangement joins TRBV7-9 to TRBJ2-7; 7 positions agree with TRBD2. This CDR3 has 14 residues. Germline CDR1 reads SEHNR; CDR2 reads FQNEAQ (reference sequence). V shed 0 bases, J shed 5 bases, and the junction held 4 bases outside the gene matches. Here the CDR3 reads CASSLAGGPHEQYS. The CDR3 DNA sequence: TGTGCCAGCAGCTTAGCGGGAGGGCCCCACGAGCAGTACTCC.

Many counts were recorded for this clonotype. This sequence joins TRBV4-3 and TRBJ2-7; D is perhaps TRBD2 (5 bases). CDR1 and CDR2 (germline): LGHNA, YSLEER. Trimming took off 0 bases at V and 4 bases at J, with 13 bases between the two ends. There are 15 residues in the CDR3. The CDR3 sequence is CASSQERTVQYEQYF. The CDR3 nucleotides read TGCGCCAGCAGCCAAGAGAGGACTGTGCAGTACGAGCAGTACTTC.

As concerns this clonotype: The conserved phenylalanine or tryptophan normally closing the CDR3 is absent here, so this likely arose from a read error. The chain couples TRBV7-9 to TRBJ1-6, with 9 positions matching TRBD1. The CDR3 length is 16 residues. Trimming at V came to 5 bases and at J to 10 bases, leaving 12 bases not matched to a gene. Germline V gene lookup returns CDR1 SEHNR and CDR2 FQNEAQ (reference sequence). The CDR3 DNA sequence: TGTGCCAGCAGCCTCCCCGACAGGGGGGGGATCTCACCCCTCCACCTT. Translated, it gives CASSLPDRGGISPLHL.

As to this clonotype: A single base separates this from a much larger clone, so it may be a read error. This chain connects TRBV4-3 to TRBJ2-7; D might be TRBD2 (7 bases). CDR1 and CDR2 (germline): LGHNA, YSLEER. The CDR3 is 14 residues long. The ends were cut back, 4 bases at V and 4 bases at J, with 14 bases in the middle. The CDR3 DNA follows: TGCGCCAGCAGCCCCCTAAGGGGGGGATACGAGCAGTACTTC. It codes for CASSPLRGGYEQYF.

As to this clonotype: This clone may be a read error of a much larger clone one base away. The chain employs TRBV29-1 and TRBJ2-2, with D possibly being TRBD2 (5 bases). Germline V gene data show CDR1 as SQVTM and CDR2 as ANQGSEA. The V end lost 7 bases, the J end lost 7 bases, and 13 bases lay between the germline ends. This CDR3 spans 12 amino acids. In DNA, the CDR3 is TGCAGCGCTGAGAGGGATGACGGGGAGCTGTTTTTT. Encoded protein: CSAERDDGELFF.

The gene calls are TRBV4-1 and TRBJ2-7; weak D call: TRBD1 (6 bases). Germline V gene data show CDR1 as MGHRA and CDR2 as YSYEKL. The CDR3 spans 17 residues. Trimming left V 5 bases short and J 3 bases short, with 23 bases between. The chain's CDR3 is CASSYNDVQGTFYEQYF. The DNA of the CDR3 is TGCGCCAGCAGCTACAACGACGTACAGGGAACATTCTACGAGCAGTACTTC.